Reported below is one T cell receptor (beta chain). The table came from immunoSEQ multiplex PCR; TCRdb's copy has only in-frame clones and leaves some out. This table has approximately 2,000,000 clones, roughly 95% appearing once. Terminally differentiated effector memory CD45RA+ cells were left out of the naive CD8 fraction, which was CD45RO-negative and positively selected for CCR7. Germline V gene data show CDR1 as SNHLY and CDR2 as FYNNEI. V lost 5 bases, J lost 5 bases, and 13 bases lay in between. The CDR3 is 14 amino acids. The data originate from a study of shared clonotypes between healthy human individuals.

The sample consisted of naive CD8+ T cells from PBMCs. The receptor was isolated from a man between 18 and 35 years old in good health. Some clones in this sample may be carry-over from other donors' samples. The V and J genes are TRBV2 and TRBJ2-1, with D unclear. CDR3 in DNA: TGTGCCAGCAGTACTCCGCCCAATAACAATGAGCAGTTCTTC. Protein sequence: CASSTPPNNNEQFF.